What follows is one T cell receptor (beta chain) and its context. Antigen: not known. This specimen comes from a study of T cell repertoires in cytomegalovirus infection. TCRdb ran MiXCR on the reads and lists one entry per CDR3 protein. The table includes approximately 500,000 distinct CDR3 sequences, roughly a third detected once. CDR1 is MGHRA, CDR2 YSYEKL, per germline. The CDR3 has 16 residues. V gave up 1 base and J gave up 5 bases, with 16 bases separating them. The chain carries TRBV4-1 and TRBJ2-3; maybe TRBD2 (5 bases). This clonotype was sampled from a human donor in good health (CMV status not recorded). Some clones in this sample may be carry-over from other donors' samples. The sequencing used cultured PBMCs, collected from culture after CMV antigen stimulation. The CDR3 reads CASSQANLGAGDTQYF. CDR3 DNA sequence: TGCGCCAGCAGCCAAGCTAATTTGGGCGCGGGAGATACGCAGTATTTT.